These 32 T cell receptor beta chains were all obtained from the same sample, sequenced in a study of synovial regulatory T cells in juvenile arthritis. Repertoires were generated with immunoSEQ multiplex PCR, while TCRdb's copy carries only in-frame clones and drops some. Its clone listing holds roughly 6,400 clones. Sequencing was carried out using Treg cells from blood. Subset meaning: remaining (HLA-DR-negative) circulating blood Treg cells. These receptors were taken from a donor aged 2-30 years with juvenile idiopathic arthritis.

This sequence joins TRBV7-6 and TRBJ2-2. Germline-derived CDR1 and CDR2 are SGHVS and FNYEAQ. The length of the CDR3 is 14 residues. No DNA sequence is on record. The CDR3 protein is CASSYGTTTGELFF.

This chain links TRBV7-2 with TRBJ1-4; the TRBD1 assignment by TCRdb is unverifiable without DNA. The CDR3 extends over 15 amino acids. No DNA is listed. Per germline, CDR1 SGHTA and CDR2 FQGNSA. CDR3 residues: CASSLWGRANEKLFF.

The CDR3 loop is CASSQENIQYF. The chain has TRBV5-5 and TRBJ2-4. There are 11 residues in the CDR3. Only the protein is on record. Germline V gene data show CDR1 as SGHKS and CDR2 as YYEKEE (reference sequence).

The CDR3 here is CASSRSRGPSGYTF. This chain links TRBV6-5 with TRBJ1-2. Germline V gene sequence: CDR1 MNHEY, CDR2 SVGAGI. The CDR3 extends over 14 amino acids. DNA was not recorded.

This chain connects TRBV5-1 to TRBJ2-3. The CDR3 has 14 amino acids. There is no recorded DNA. Germline lookup yields CDR1 SGHRS and CDR2 YFSETQ. CDR3 loop: CASSLGTHTDTQYF.

The chain recombines TRBV4-2 with TRBJ1-2. Per germline, CDR1 LGHNA and CDR2 YNFKEQ. The CDR3 runs 14 residues. DNA was not recorded. The CDR3 protein is CASSPSLLNYGYTF.

This chain uses TRBV7-9 with TRBJ1-3. The V gene's germline CDR1 is SEHNR and CDR2 FQNEAQ (reference sequence). This CDR3 spans 13 amino acids. DNA for this receptor is not on file. This chain's CDR3 is CASPDLSGNTIYF.

Here the CDR3 reads CASRTMGGVGEQFF. The gene calls are TRBV19 and TRBJ2-1; TCRdb designates TRBD2, a call that cannot be tested without DNA. The CDR3 is 14 amino acids. No DNA sequence was recorded. Germline CDR1 and CDR2: LNHDA and SQIVND (reference sequence). Drawing the rest from reference TRBV19 and TRBJ2-1, the complete variable domain is DGGITQSPKYLFRKEGQNVTLSCEQNLNHDAMYWYRQDPGQGLRLIYYSQIVNDFQKGDIAEGYSVSREKKESFPLTVTSAQKNPTAFYLCASRTMGGVGEQFFGPGTRLTVL.

This chain links TRBV4-3 with TRBJ2-7; TCRdb's assignment of TRBD1 cannot be checked, as there is no DNA. The V gene's germline CDR1 is LGHNA and CDR2 YSLEER. The CDR3 spans 14 residues. A DNA sequence was not provided. The chain's CDR3 is CASSQVTGFPEQYF.

This sequence joins TRBV7-9 and TRBJ2-5; the D call of TRBD1 rests on TCRdb alone, since no DNA is present to check it. This CDR3 spans 16 amino acids. No DNA is given. The germline V gene has CDR1 SEHNR and CDR2 FQNEAQ (reference sequence). CDR3 in amino acids: CASSLTGGRVQETQYF.

Its frequency marks this clone as medium-sized. V gene TRBV19 combines with J gene TRBJ2-7; TCRdb returns TRBD1, unconfirmable since there is no DNA. The CDR3 spans 13 residues. DNA is not recorded here. The V gene's germline CDR1 is LNHDA and CDR2 SQIVND (reference sequence). This CDR3 is CASSEGQGYEQYF.

The CDR3 sequence: CASGQGLPSQETQYF. The V gene is TRBV5-4, the J gene TRBJ2-5; lacking DNA, the TRBD1 call made by TCRdb goes unchecked. CDR1 SGHNT and CDR2 YYREEE come from the germline V gene (reference sequence). This CDR3 is built from 15 residues. The coding DNA is unavailable. Drawing the rest from reference TRBV5-4 and TRBJ2-5, the complete variable domain is ETGVTQSPTHLIKTRGQQVTLRCSSQSGHNTVSWYQQALGQGPQFIFQYYREEENGRGNFPPRFSGLQFPNYSSELNVNALELDDSALYLCASGQGLPSQETQYFGPGTRLLVL.

Here the CDR3 reads CASSPLTGYNSPLHF. This chain uses TRBV7-2 with TRBJ1-6; the D gene TCRdb calls, TRBD1, cannot be checked with no DNA. The CDR3 sequence is 15 residues long. No DNA is listed. Per germline, CDR1 SGHTA and CDR2 FQGNSA.

This sequence joins TRBV6-5 and TRBJ2-2. The V gene's germline CDR1 is MNHEY and CDR2 SVGAGI. This CDR3 region has 15 residues. A DNA sequence was not provided. The CDR3 is CASSLSFPITGELFF.

This rearrangement joins TRBV7-2 to TRBJ1-1; absent DNA, TCRdb's TRBD1 call cannot be checked. This CDR3 contains 15 residues. No nucleotide data were recorded. In germline, CDR1 is SGHTA, CDR2 FQGNSA. The CDR3 spells CASSFGTGGSTEAFF.

The gene calls are TRBV25-1 and TRBJ1-3. CDR1 and CDR2 (germline): MGHDK, SYGVNS. The CDR3 has 14 amino acids. No DNA accompanies this entry. CDR3 sequence: CASSDKRVGNTIYF.

V and J are TRBV7-7 and TRBJ2-6; TCRdb's assignment of TRBD1 cannot be checked, as there is no DNA. Germline lookup yields CDR1 SSHAT and CDR2 FNYEAQ (reference sequence). This CDR3 has 18 residues. No DNA accompanies this entry. CDR3 residues: CASSKGRVPQSRANVLTF. The full variable domain, rest sourced from reference TRBV7-7 and TRBJ2-6, is GAGVSQSPRYKVTKRGQDVTLRCDPISSHATLYWYQQALGQGPEFLTYFNYEAQPDKSGLPSDRFSAERPEGSISTLTIQRTEQRDSAMYRCASSKGRVPQSRANVLTFGAGSRLTVL.

J is TRBJ2-7 and V is TRBV10-2; TCRdb indicates TRBD1, and absent DNA this call remains unverified. The CDR3 loop spans 15 amino acids. DNA is not on record. CDR1 is WSHSY, CDR2 SAAADI, per germline. CDR3 protein: CASNRAPGRTYEQYF.

V usage is TRBV5-4 and J usage is TRBJ2-7; TCRdb lists TRBD2, though no DNA is available to test this call. Germline assignment: CDR1 SGHNT and CDR2 YYREEE (reference sequence). The CDR3 has 17 residues. The DNA is unrecorded. CDR3 sequence: CASSSSTSGRSSYEQYF.

The chain has TRBV5-6 and TRBJ1-2. CDR3 length: 16 amino acids. The entry carries no DNA sequence. Germline values: CDR1 SGHDT, CDR2 YYEEEE. CDR3 residues: CASSLDAGPRRYGYTF.

The rearrangement uses TRBV2 and TRBJ2-7. Germline-derived CDR1 and CDR2 are SNHLY and FYNNEI. This CDR3 is 14 amino acids long. The nucleotide record is missing. CDR3 sequence reads: CASRSQGSAYEQYF.

This chain uses TRBV19 with TRBJ1-4; TCRdb names TRBD1, which stays unverified in the absence of DNA. Germline CDR1 LNHDA, CDR2 SQIVND (reference sequence). The CDR3 has 17 amino acids. The coding DNA is unavailable. This CDR3 reads CASKFSGDGATNEKLFF. The full variable domain, completed using reference TRBV19 and TRBJ1-4, is DGGITQSPKYLFRKEGQNVTLSCEQNLNHDAMYWYRQDPGQGLRLIYYSQIVNDFQKGDIAEGYSVSREKKESFPLTVTSAQKNPTAFYLCASKFSGDGATNEKLFFGSGTQLSVL.

The rearrangement links TRBV4-2 to TRBJ1-1; TCRdb's assignment of TRBD1 cannot be checked, as there is no DNA. CDR1 is LGHNA, CDR2 YNFKEQ, per germline. This CDR3 has 14 amino acids. A DNA sequence was not provided. CDR3 in amino acids: CASSLGQMNTEAFF.

This sequence joins TRBV5-1 and TRBJ2-2; TCRdb outputs TRBD2, but without DNA this stays unchecked. This CDR3 is 14 amino acids long. The protein alone is recorded here. The germline gives CDR1 SGHRS, CDR2 YFSETQ. The CDR3 loop reads CASSLGLRAGELFF.

The rearrangement joins TRBV11-2 to TRBJ2-1; TCRdb selects TRBD2, and the lack of DNA leaves this call unchecked. Germline CDR1 reads SGHAT; CDR2 reads FQNNGV. The CDR3 covers 16 residues. Nucleotide data are not available. CDR3 region: CASSLTYQREGDEQFF.

The V and J genes are TRBV4-3 and TRBJ2-1; the D call from TCRdb, TRBD2, cannot be confirmed without DNA. The length of the CDR3 is 16 residues. No DNA is listed. Germline V lookup: CDR1 LGHNA, CDR2 YSLEER. Here the CDR3 reads CASSQHLSREIHEQFF.

The chain recombines TRBV9 with TRBJ2-7. Germline values: CDR1 SGDLS, CDR2 YYNGEE. The CDR3 runs to 14 residues. The DNA is not on file. CDR3 amino acids: CASSPTGRVYEQYF.

V gene TRBV19 combines with J gene TRBJ2-3; TCRdb proposes TRBD2, but this gene call is untestable without DNA. The length of the CDR3 is 15 residues. No DNA sequence was recorded. Germline V CDR1 and CDR2: LNHDA, SQIVND (reference sequence). CDR3 sequence reads: CASRLAGGSTDTQYF.

CDR3 region: CASSLLTGTYEQYF. The V call is TRBV7-8, the J call TRBJ2-7; checking the TCRdb D call of TRBD1 is not possible without DNA. Germline-derived CDR1 and CDR2 are SGHVS and FQNEAQ. This CDR3 is built from 14 residues. The record lacks a DNA sequence.

The chain combines TRBV28 with TRBJ2-7; the D call of TRBD2 rests on TCRdb alone, since no DNA is present to check it. CDR1 MDHEN and CDR2 SYDVKM come from the germline V gene. CDR3 length equals 17 residues. A DNA sequence was not provided. The CDR3 protein is CASSKLAATMISYEQYF. Complete variable domain (other parts from reference TRBV28 and TRBJ2-7): DVKVTQSSRYLVKRTGEKVFLECVQDMDHENMFWYRQDPGLGLRLIYFSYDVKMKEKGDIPEGYSVSREKKERFSLILESASTNQTSMYLCASSKLAATMISYEQYFGPGTRLTVT.

V gene TRBV5-1 combines with J gene TRBJ1-1. Germline V CDR1 and CDR2: SGHRS, YFSETQ. CDR3 length equals 14 residues. Only the protein is available. CDR3 amino acids: CASSLGPRTTEAFF.

This rearrangement joins TRBV28 to TRBJ2-7; TCRdb names TRBD2, which stays unverified in the absence of DNA. The V gene's germline CDR1 is MDHEN and CDR2 SYDVKM. The CDR3 consists of 16 residues. The DNA is not on file. The CDR3 protein is CASSPISGSGAYEQYF.